The present T cell receptor (beta chain) was sequenced within a study of Ad26.COV2.S vaccination and SARS-CoV-2 variants. The germline V and J ends were trimmed by 3 bases and 0 bases, with 17 bases remaining between them. The CDR3 runs 18 residues. Germline lookup yields CDR1 SGHAT and CDR2 FQNNGV. Repertoires were generated with immunoSEQ multiplex PCR, while TCRdb's copy carries only in-frame clones and drops some. The sample includes around 300,000 clones, 80% to 90% of them seen just once. This clone was seen a few times. The treatment was: some 19 received Ad26.COV2.S at low or high dose, single or two shots; 5 received placebo; per-sample allocation not given. Specimens were obtained on day 63 following the first vaccine or placebo injection.

V gene TRBV11-2 combines with J gene TRBJ2-2, with D maybe TRBD2 (6 bases). The clonotype comes from a person between 18 and 60 years old who received the Ad26.COV2.S COVID-19 vaccine or a placebo. The sequencing here drew on peripheral blood, taken in a trial of Ad26.COV2.S vaccine versus placebo. DNA of the CDR3: TGTGCCAGCAGCTTTCGGGGGTACCAGTTCGCGAACACCGGGGAGCTGTTTTTT. This codes for CASSFRGYQFANTGELFF.